This TCR beta chain was recovered during a study of blood T cell repertoires in COVID-19. About the study: There were acute and convalescent COVID-19 samples, and they came from the United States, Italy and Spain.

Generated by immunoSEQ multiplex PCR, the TCRdb table keeps only in-frame clones and is missing some. The sample lists under 300,000 clones, roughly 89% seen once, with approximately 9.5% in the top ten. Those enrolled, adults aged about 18 to 95 years, came from about two dozen US areas. Germline CDR1 is LNHDA and CDR2 is SQIVND (reference sequence). The CDR3 covers 14 residues. The germline V and J ends were trimmed by 7 bases and 5 bases, with 14 bases remaining between them. This chain uses TRBV19 with TRBJ2-2, with a possible D match to TRBD2 (6 bases). This clonotype was obtained from a man aged 40-49 years who had recovered from COVID-19. Material: PBMCs or T cells enriched from blood (not recorded which). The CDR3 spells CASIAGRNTGELFF. The CDR3 region has the DNA TGTGCCAGTATCGCGGGGAGGAATACCGGGGAGCTGTTTTTT.